The present entry profiles one T cell receptor (beta chain) with its context. The source of the sample is a study of T cell responses to AZD1222 COVID-19 vaccine. The table came from immunoSEQ multiplex PCR; TCRdb's copy has only in-frame clones and leaves some out. The repertoire holds fewer than 150,000 clones, with approximately 93% as singletons. The V gene's germline CDR1 is LNHDA and CDR2 SQIVND (reference sequence). The V segment lost 5 bases and the J segment 6 bases; nucleotides outside the gene matches: 7. This CDR3 spans 14 amino acids. The source of this sequence is an adult in good health. The V gene is TRBV19, the J gene TRBJ1-1; TRBD1 matches at 9 bases. The sequenced sample was peripheral blood, obtained on day 0 of AZD1222 vaccination. The chain's CDR3 is CASSVATGGPEAFF. The CDR3 nucleotides read TGTGCCAGTAGTGTCGCAACAGGGGGCCCTGAAGCTTTCTTT.